This T cell receptor beta chain appears in the sequencing data of a study of technical replicates of blood from a handful of donors (dated by TCRdb to between 2016 and 2019). Receptor libraries were prepared by the immunoSEQ multiplex PCR assay. The clones in this table, taken by TCRdb from immuneACCESS, are in-frame only. Not every clone is retained; where verified, under half of the shortfall comes from an unresolved V gene, and the cause of the rest is unknown. The sample table shows tens of thousands of clones, and roughly 96% are seen once. The ten largest clones represent less than 0.25% of the sample. For this clone: The antigen this receptor binds is unknown. Per-nucleotide qualities are absent, and no much larger clonotype sits a single base away.

The germline V gene supplies CDR1 SGDLS and CDR2 YYNGEE. The junction shows trimming of 0 bases on V and 4 bases on J, and the gene matches do not reach 13 bases of it. There are 18 amino acids in the CDR3, from cysteine to phenylalanine inclusive. The retained sequence is limited to the CDR3, 54 bases, with the frame set at the first base. Sequencing input: T cells isolated from PBMCs. This receptor chain uses TRBV9 and TRBJ2-1; 7 of the junction bases match TRBD2. The clonotype was recovered from a human donor in good health. The CDR3 region has the sequence CASSVGPSGPLGYNEQFF. The DNA sequence is as follows: TGTGCCAGCAGCGTAGGCCCTAGCGGACCCTTGGGGTACAATGAGCAGTTCTTC.